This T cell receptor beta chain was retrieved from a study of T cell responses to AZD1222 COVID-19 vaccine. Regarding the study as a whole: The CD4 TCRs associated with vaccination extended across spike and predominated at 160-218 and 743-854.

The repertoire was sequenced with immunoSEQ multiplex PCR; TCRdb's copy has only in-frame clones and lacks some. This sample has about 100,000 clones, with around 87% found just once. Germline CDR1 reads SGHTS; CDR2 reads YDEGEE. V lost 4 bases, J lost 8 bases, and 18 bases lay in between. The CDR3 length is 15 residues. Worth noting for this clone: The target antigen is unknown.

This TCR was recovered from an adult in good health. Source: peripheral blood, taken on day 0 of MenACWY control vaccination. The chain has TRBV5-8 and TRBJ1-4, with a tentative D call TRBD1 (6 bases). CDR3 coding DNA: TGTGCCAGCAGCCGTCCAGGGACATCCAGGGAAAAACTGTTTTTT. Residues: CASSRPGTSREKLFF.